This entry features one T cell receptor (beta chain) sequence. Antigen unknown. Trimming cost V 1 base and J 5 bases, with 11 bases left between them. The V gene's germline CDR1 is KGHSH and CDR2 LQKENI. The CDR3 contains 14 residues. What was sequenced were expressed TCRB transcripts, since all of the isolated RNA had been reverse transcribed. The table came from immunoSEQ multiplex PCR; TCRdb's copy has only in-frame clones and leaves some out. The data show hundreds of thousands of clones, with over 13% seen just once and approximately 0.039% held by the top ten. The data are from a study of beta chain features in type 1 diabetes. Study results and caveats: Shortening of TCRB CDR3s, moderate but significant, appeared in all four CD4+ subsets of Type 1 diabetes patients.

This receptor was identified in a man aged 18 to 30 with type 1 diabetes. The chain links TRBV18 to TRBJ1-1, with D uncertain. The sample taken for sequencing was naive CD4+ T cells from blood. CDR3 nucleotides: TGTGCCAGCTCACCACGCGCATACGGAACTGAAGCTTTCTTT. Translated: CASSPRAYGTEAFF.